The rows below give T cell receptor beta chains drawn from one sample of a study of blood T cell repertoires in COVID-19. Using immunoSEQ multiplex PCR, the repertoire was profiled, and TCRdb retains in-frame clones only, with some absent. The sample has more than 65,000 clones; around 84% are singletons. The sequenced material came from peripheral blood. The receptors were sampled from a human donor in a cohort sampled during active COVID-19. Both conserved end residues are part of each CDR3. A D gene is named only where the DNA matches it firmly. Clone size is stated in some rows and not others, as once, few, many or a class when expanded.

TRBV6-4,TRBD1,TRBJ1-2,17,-,CASSYPGQGGGLHGYTF,TGTGCCAGCAGTTACCCGGGACAGGGGGGCGGCCTCCATGGCTACACCTTC
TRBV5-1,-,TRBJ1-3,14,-,CASSLAEAGNTIYF,TGCGCCAGCAGCTTGGCCGAGGCAGGAAACACCATATATTTT
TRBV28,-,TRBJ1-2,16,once,CASSFQVLGGGYGYTF,TGTGCCAGCAGTTTTCAGGTCCTTGGGGGGGGCTATGGCTACACCTTC
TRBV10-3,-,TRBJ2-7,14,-,CAISLSQGSYEQYF,TGTGCCATCAGTTTATCACAGGGCAGCTACGAGCAGTACTTC
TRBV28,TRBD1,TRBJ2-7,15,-,CASSLSKGARLEQYF,TGTGCCAGCAGTCTATCAAAGGGGGCGCGACTAGAGCAGTACTTC
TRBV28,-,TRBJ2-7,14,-,CASSLTGTPYEQYF,TGTGCCAGCAGTTTAACAGGGACCCCCTACGAGCAGTACTTC
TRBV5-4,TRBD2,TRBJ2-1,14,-,CASSFTSGVNEQFF,TGTGCCAGCAGCTTTACTAGCGGGGTAAATGAGCAGTTCTTC
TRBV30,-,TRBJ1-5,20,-,CAWSNGNAALSSLSNQPQHF,TGTGCCTGGAGTAACGGGAATGCCGCGCTGTCGTCTTTGAGCAATCAGCCCCAGCATTTT
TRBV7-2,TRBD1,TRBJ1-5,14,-,CASSLDRGNQPQHF,TGTGCCAGCAGCTTAGACAGGGGGAATCAGCCCCAGCATTTT
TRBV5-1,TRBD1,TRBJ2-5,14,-,CASSTGQGSETQYF,TGCGCCAGCAGCACGGGACAGGGCAGCGAGACCCAGTACTTC
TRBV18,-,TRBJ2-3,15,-,CASSPRREQADTQYF,TGTGCCAGCTCACCACGGAGGGAACAAGCAGATACGCAGTATTTT
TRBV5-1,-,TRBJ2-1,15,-,CASSPLTSSYNEQFF,TGCGCCAGCAGCCCACTGACTAGCTCCTACAATGAGCAGTTCTTC
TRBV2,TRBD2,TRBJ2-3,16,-,CASSEQEAGSTDTQYF,TGTGCCAGCAGTGAACAGGAAGCGGGGAGCACAGATACGCAGTATTTT
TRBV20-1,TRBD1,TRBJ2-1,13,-,CSAGGQGAGEQFF,TGCAGTGCTGGTGGACAGGGGGCGGGTGAGCAGTTCTTC
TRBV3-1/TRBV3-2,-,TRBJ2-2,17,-,CASSPGRDILNTGELFF,TGTGCCAGCAGCCCAGGGCGAGACATTTTGAACACCGGGGAGCTGTTTTTT
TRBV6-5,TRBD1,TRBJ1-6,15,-,CASSPQGQGSSPLHF,TGTGCCAGCAGTCCTCAAGGACAGGGAAGTTCACCCCTCCACTTT
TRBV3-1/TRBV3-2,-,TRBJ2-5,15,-,CASSLLVRSEETQYF,TGTGCCAGCAGCCTGCTAGTCCGGAGTGAAGAGACCCAGTACTTC
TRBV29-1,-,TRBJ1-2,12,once,CSVAGSNYGYTF,TGCAGCGTCGCAGGGTCTAACTATGGCTACACCTTC
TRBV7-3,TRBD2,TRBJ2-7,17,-,CASSLLGLAGNQDEQYF,TGTGCCAGCAGCTTACTCGGACTAGCGGGAAATCAGGACGAGCAGTACTTC
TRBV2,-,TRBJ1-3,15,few,CASSSDSLAGNTIYF,TGTGCCAGCAGTTCCGACAGCTTAGCCGGAAACACCATATATTTT
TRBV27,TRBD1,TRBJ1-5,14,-,CASSPDRESQPQHF,TGTGCCAGCAGTCCGGACAGGGAAAGTCAGCCCCAGCATTTT
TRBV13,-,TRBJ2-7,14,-,CASSLMSSSYEQYF,TGTGCCAGCAGCTTAATGAGTAGCTCCTACGAGCAGTACTTC
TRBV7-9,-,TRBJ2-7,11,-,CASSSPFEQYF,TGTGCCAGCAGCTCCCCTTTCGAGCAGTACTTC
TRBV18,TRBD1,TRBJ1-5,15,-,CASSSSNRGGQPQHF,TGTGCCAGCTCATCTTCCAACAGGGGGGGTCAGCCCCAGCATTTT
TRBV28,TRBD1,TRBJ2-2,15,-,CASSPGTGLTGELFF,TGTGCCAGCAGTCCCGGGACAGGGCTCACCGGGGAGCTGTTTTTT
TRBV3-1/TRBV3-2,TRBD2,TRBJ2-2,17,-,CASSQAGTSGYTGELFF,TGTGCCAGCAGCCAAGCCGGGACTAGCGGGTACACCGGGGAGCTGTTTTTT
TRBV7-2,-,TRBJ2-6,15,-,CASSKTLSGANVLTF,TGTGCCAGCAGCAAGACTCTCTCTGGGGCCAACGTCCTGACTTTC
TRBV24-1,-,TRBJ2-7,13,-,CATSEGGTYEQYF,TGTGCCACCAGTGAGGGCGGGACCTACGAGCAGTACTTC
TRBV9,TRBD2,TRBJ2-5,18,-,CASSPGTSGGPYQETQYF,TGTGCCAGCAGCCCCGGGACTAGCGGGGGACCGTACCAAGAGACCCAGTACTTC
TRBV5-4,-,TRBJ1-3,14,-,CASSYRDAADTIYF,TGTGCCAGCAGCTACCGAGACGCGGCGGACACCATATATTTT
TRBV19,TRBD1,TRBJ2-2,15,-,CASQPGQVSAGELFF,TGTGCCAGCCAACCGGGACAGGTTTCCGCCGGGGAGCTGTTTTTT
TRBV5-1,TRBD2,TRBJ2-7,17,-,CASSPRGLAGGQYEQYF,TGCGCCAGCAGCCCGAGGGGATTAGCGGGAGGCCAGTACGAGCAGTACTTC
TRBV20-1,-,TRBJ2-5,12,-,CSASSRDSTQYF,TGCAGTGCTAGTTCTCGGGACTCTACCCAGTACTTC
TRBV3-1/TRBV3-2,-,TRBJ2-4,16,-,CASSSRTVLAKNIQYF,TGTGCCAGCAGCAGCCGGACAGTCCTAGCCAAAAACATTCAGTACTTC
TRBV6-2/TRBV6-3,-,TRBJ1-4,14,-,CASSPRTVGEKLFF,TGTGCCAGCAGCCCTAGGACAGTTGGTGAAAAACTGTTTTTT
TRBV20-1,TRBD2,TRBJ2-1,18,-,CSASDSGSGGLDYNEQFF,TGCAGTGCTAGTGATTCGGGTAGCGGGGGGTTGGACTACAATGAGCAGTTCTTC
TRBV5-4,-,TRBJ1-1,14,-,CASRTGRTQTEAFF,TGTGCCAGCAGGACCGGGAGGACCCAAACTGAAGCTTTCTTT
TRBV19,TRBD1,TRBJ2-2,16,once,CASSSGQGANTGELFF,TGTGCCAGTAGTTCGGGACAGGGGGCAAACACCGGGGAGCTGTTTTTT
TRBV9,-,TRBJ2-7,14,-,CASSPQLAQYEQYF,TGTGCCAGCAGCCCCCAGCTAGCGCAGTACGAGCAGTACTTC
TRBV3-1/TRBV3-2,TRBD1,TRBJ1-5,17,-,CASSPGTGGRSNQPQHF,TGTGCCAGCAGCCCTGGGACAGGGGGAAGGAGCAATCAGCCCCAGCATTTT
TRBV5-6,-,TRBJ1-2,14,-,CASSARGGAYGYTF,TGTGCCAGCAGCGCCCGGGGGGGTGCCTATGGCTACACCTTC
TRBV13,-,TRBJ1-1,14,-,CASSPRVGGTEAFF,TGTGCCAGCAGCCCCCGGGTAGGGGGCACTGAAGCTTTCTTT
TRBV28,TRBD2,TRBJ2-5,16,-,CASSSRGLAEKETQYF,TGTGCCAGCAGCTCTCGGGGACTAGCGGAGAAAGAGACCCAGTACTTC
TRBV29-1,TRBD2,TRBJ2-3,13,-,CSTRTGGVDTQYF,TGCAGCACTCGAACGGGGGGGGTAGATACGCAGTATTTT
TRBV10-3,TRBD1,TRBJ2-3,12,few,CANRGSTDTQYF,TGTGCCAACAGGGGCAGCACAGATACGCAGTATTTT
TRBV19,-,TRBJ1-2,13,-,CASSIEQNYGYTF,TGTGCCAGTAGTATAGAACAGAACTATGGCTACACCTTC
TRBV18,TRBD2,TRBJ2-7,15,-,CASSSPGPGGNEQYF,TGTGCCAGCTCATCGCCGGGCCCCGGGGGGAACGAGCAGTACTTC
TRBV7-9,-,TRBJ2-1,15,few,CASSFGGGTYNEQFF,TGTGCCAGCAGCTTTGGAGGCGGAACCTACAATGAGCAGTTCTTC
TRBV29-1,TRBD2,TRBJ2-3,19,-,CSVEGVLAGGPDSTDTQYF,TGCAGCGTTGAAGGGGTACTAGCGGGGGGCCCGGATAGCACAGATACGCAGTATTTT
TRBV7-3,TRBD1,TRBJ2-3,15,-,CASSSGQEKVDTQYF,TGTGCCAGCAGTTCAGGACAGGAAAAGGTGGATACGCAGTATTTT
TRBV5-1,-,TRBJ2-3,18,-,CASSLVPPGGASTDTQYF,TGCGCCAGCAGCTTGGTGCCCCCCGGAGGGGCGAGCACAGATACGCAGTATTTT